The 7 T cell receptor beta chains presented below share a single source sample, sequenced in a study of T cell responses to AZD1222 COVID-19 vaccine. This table comes from immunoSEQ multiplex PCR, and its TCRdb copy is limited to in-frame clones, with some not included. The data hold 95,000 to 150,000 clones, with approximately 80% observed a single time. Specimen: peripheral blood, collected 28 days after the second AZD1222 dose. These receptors were taken from an adult who received the AZD1222 COVID-19 vaccine.

CDR3 coding DNA: TGTGCCAGTAGTAAAGCCGCTGGGCAGCCCCAGCATTTT. It encodes CASSKAAGQPQHF. The chain carries TRBV19 and TRBJ1-5; D unresolved. Deletions cut 4 bases from V and 7 bases from J, with 11 bases between. CDR3 length: 13 residues. The V gene's germline CDR1 is LNHDA and CDR2 SQIVND (reference sequence).

With respect to this clone: Germline and junction disagree at one end, which may indicate a read error. The V gene is TRBV7-7, the J gene TRBJ2-1, with TRBD2 matching over 8 bases. There are 13 residues in the CDR3. Germline values: CDR1 SSHAT, CDR2 FNYEAQ (reference sequence). In DNA, the CDR3 is TGTGCTAGCAGCTTAGCGGGGACCAATGAGCAGTTCTTC. This codes for CASSLAGTNEQFF.

CDR3 bases: TGTGCCAGTAGTATCCCAGGGGCCGGCACCGGGGAGCTGTTTTTT. As protein: CASSIPGAGTGELFF. The rearrangement joins TRBV19 to TRBJ2-2; perhaps TRBD1 as D (6 bases). CDR1 is LNHDA and CDR2 is SQIVND in the germline V gene (reference sequence). This CDR3 region has 15 residues. With 3 bases removed from V and 4 bases from J, the gap between germline ends came to 12 bases.

J is TRBJ1-5 and V is TRBV3-1 (or the pseudogene TRBV3-2); no clear D. V lost 5 bases, J lost 0 bases, and 11 bases lay in between. This CDR3 spans 15 amino acids. Germline CDR1 LGHDT, CDR2 YNNKEL (reference sequence). The CDR3 protein is CASSIGAFSNQPQHF. The DNA of the CDR3 is TGTGCCAGCAGCATCGGAGCATTTAGCAATCAGCCCCAGCATTTT.

V is TRBV2 and J is TRBJ1-2; D gene uncertain. Germline V gene lookup returns CDR1 SNHLY and CDR2 FYNNEI. Trimming cost V 4 bases and J 2 bases, with 11 bases left between them. The CDR3 is 14 residues long. The CDR3 region has the DNA TGTGCCAGCAGTGTCGGGCTGGCGAACTATGGCTACACCTTC. It is translated as CASSVGLANYGYTF.

The genes are TRBV7-9 and TRBJ1-4; D might be TRBD1 (5 bases). CDR3 size: 13 residues. The germline CDR1 and CDR2 sequences are SEHNR and FQNEAQ (reference sequence). V was shortened by 6 bases and J by 8 bases, with 13 bases between the two germline ends. CDR3 nucleotide sequence: TGTGCCAGCAGTCATCCGGGACTCGAAAAACTGTTTTTT. It encodes CASSHPGLEKLFF.

V usage is TRBV19 and J usage is TRBJ1-2; 7 nucleotides agree with TRBD1. Per germline, CDR1 LNHDA and CDR2 SQIVND (reference sequence). The ends lost 8 bases at V and 8 bases at J; junction bases unmatched: 8. This CDR3 has 12 amino acids. CDR3 nucleotide sequence: TGTGCCAGTTCAAACAGGGGCGTGGGCTACACCTTC. The encoded protein is CASSNRGVGYTF.